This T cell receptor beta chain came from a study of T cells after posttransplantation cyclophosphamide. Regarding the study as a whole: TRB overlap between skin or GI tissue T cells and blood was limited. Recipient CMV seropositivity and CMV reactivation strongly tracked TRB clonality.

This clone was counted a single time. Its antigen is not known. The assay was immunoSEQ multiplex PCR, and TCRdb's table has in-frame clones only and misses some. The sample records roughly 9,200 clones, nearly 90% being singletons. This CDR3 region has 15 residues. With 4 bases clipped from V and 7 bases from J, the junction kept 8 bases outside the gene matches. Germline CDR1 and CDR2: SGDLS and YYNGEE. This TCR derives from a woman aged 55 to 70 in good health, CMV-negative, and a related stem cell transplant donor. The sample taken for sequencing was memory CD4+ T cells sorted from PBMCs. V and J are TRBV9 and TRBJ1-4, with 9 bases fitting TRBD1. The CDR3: CASSPGTGPGEKLFF. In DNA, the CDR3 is TGTGCCAGCAGCCCCGGGACAGGGCCGGGTGAAAAACTGTTTTTT.